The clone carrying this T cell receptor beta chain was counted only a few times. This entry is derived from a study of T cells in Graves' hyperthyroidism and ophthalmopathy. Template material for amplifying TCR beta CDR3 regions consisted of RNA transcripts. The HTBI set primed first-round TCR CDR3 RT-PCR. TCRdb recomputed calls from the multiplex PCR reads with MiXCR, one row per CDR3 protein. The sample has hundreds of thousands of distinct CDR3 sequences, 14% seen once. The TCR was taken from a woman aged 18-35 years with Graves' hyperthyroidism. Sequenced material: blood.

CDR3 loop: CSAGSGRGYNEQFF. Here the CDR3 DNA reads TGCAGTGCTGGAAGCGGGAGGGGGTACAATGAGCAGTTCTTC. The chain recombines TRBV20-1 with TRBJ2-1, with 10 nucleotides matching TRBD2. The CDR3 runs 14 residues. CDR1 and CDR2 from the germline V gene are DFQATT and SNEGSKA (reference sequence). With V trimmed by 5 bases and J by 4 bases, 5 bases remained unmatched.